This T cell receptor (beta chain) was retrieved from a study of blood T cell repertoires in COVID-19. This table comes from immunoSEQ multiplex PCR, and its TCRdb copy is limited to in-frame clones, with some not included. The repertoire holds about 220,000 clones, with 82% as singletons. Germline V gene sequence: CDR1 MNHEY, CDR2 SMNVEV (reference sequence). Deletions cut 8 bases from V and 5 bases from J, with 9 bases between. The CDR3 has 11 residues. The clonotype was recovered from a woman over 75 with COVID-19, enrolled during active disease. Sequenced input: peripheral blood. The chain is built from TRBV27 and TRBJ1-1; D is undetermined. Here the CDR3 DNA reads TGTGCCAGCGCAGGCAGGACTGAAGCTTTCTTT. This translates into CASAGRTEAFF.